These 21 T cell receptor beta chains were sequenced from one sample in a study of blood T cell repertoires in COVID-19. The table came from immunoSEQ multiplex PCR; TCRdb's copy has only in-frame clones and leaves some out. The sample includes roughly 98,000 clones, approximately 86% seen only once; the top ten take 12%. The sample consisted of peripheral blood. These receptors all come from a woman in her 70s with active or convalescent COVID-19.

The V and J genes are TRBV7-2 and TRBJ1-2, with a tentative D call TRBD1 (6 bases). This CDR3 spans 15 amino acids. Germline V gene lookup returns CDR1 SGHTA and CDR2 FQGNSA. V was clipped by 0 bases and J by 4 bases, with 12 bases between them. The CDR3 sequence is CASSLALGASYGYTF. The CDR3 DNA reads TGTGCCAGCAGCTTAGCTTTGGGGGCGAGCTATGGCTACACCTTC. The whole variable domain, filled in from reference TRBV7-2 and TRBJ1-2, reads GAGVSQSPSNKVTEKGKDVELRCDPISGHTALYWYRQSLGQGLEFLIYFQGNSAPDKSGLPSDRFSAERTGGSVSTLTIQRTQQEDSAVYLCASSLALGASYGYTFGSGTRLTVV.

This clone showed up just a few times. This rearrangement joins TRBV6-2 or TRBV6-3 to TRBJ2-3, with D possibly TRBD2 on 7 matching bases. V was cut by 1 base and J by 2 bases, with 16 bases left in between. The CDR3 sequence is 17 residues long. The germline gives CDR1 MNHEY, CDR2 SVGEGT. The CDR3 reads CASSYLIGGASTDTQYF. CDR3 coding DNA: TGTGCCAGCAGTTACTTGATTGGGGGGGCGTCCACAGATACGCAGTATTTT.

This chain joins TRBV7-9 and TRBJ1-1; no firm D call. The CDR3 contains 13 residues. Trimming pared 3 bases from V and 6 bases from J, leaving 11 bases between. Per germline, CDR1 SEHNR and CDR2 FQNEAQ (reference sequence). Here the CDR3 DNA reads TGTGCCAGCAGCTTCCTCTACAGCCCTGAAGCTTTCTTT. It is translated as CASSFLYSPEAFF.

CDR3 bases: TGTGCCAGCAGCTTAGATCCAGGGGGTCAGCCCCAGCATTTT. Protein: CASSLDPGGQPQHF. The J gene is TRBJ1-5, the V gene TRBV7-6; 7 bases fit TRBD1. Germline trimming cut 1 base from V and 6 bases from J; bases unmatched to any gene: 3. Germline CDR1 and CDR2: SGHVS and FNYEAQ. The CDR3 loop spans 14 amino acids.

V and J are TRBV27 and TRBJ2-7; 7 nucleotides match TRBD2. Germline V CDR1 and CDR2: MNHEY, SMNVEV (reference sequence). The CDR3 loop spans 13 amino acids. The J segment lost 4 bases and the V segment lost 4 bases, leaving 4 bases of the junction unmatched. CDR3 region: CASSCGGGYEQYF. The DNA for the CDR3 is TGTGCCAGCAGTTGTGGGGGGGGGTACGAGCAGTACTTC.

The chain recombines TRBV18 with TRBJ1-2, with TRBD1 matching 9 bases. The trim removed 4 bases at V and 10 bases at J, leaving 7 bases unmatched. This CDR3 has 13 residues. Germline loops: CDR1 KGHSH, CDR2 LQKENI. In nucleotides, the CDR3 is TGTGCCAGCTCACGGGGACAGGGTGTGGACTACACCTTC. Protein product: CASSRGQGVDYTF.

The chain has TRBV21-1 and TRBJ1-1; the D call of TRBD1 is as the table states it, not checked on the DNA. TRBV21-1 is recorded as a pseudogene. CDR3 length: 17 amino acids. The CDR3 DNA follows: TGTGCCAGCAGCAACGAGGCCAGGGGGCGTCGTAGCACTGAAGCTTTCTTT. It encodes CASSNEARGRRSTEAFF.

The chain joins TRBV27 to TRBJ1-4; no clear D gene. The length of the CDR3 is 14 residues. Per germline, CDR1 MNHEY and CDR2 SMNVEV (reference sequence). V was trimmed by 5 bases and J by 7 bases, leaving 14 bases between them. In DNA form, the CDR3 reads TGTGCCAGCAGTCCCAGGATTTTGAGTGAAAAACTGTTTTTT. Protein: CASSPRILSEKLFF.

In DNA, the CDR3 is TGTGCCAGCAGCTTAGGAGGGACAGGGGTGGACACCATATATTTT. As protein: CASSLGGTGVDTIYF. The chain carries TRBV7-6 and TRBJ1-3; 10 positions agree with TRBD1. This CDR3 has 15 residues. The J segment lost 8 bases and the V segment lost 1 base, leaving 5 bases of the junction unmatched. Germline assignment: CDR1 SGHVS and CDR2 FNYEAQ.

This chain uses TRBV29-1 with TRBJ1-1, with D possibly being TRBD1 (5 bases). V was trimmed by 3 bases and J by 4 bases, leaving 15 bases between them. The CDR3 is 14 residues long. Germline lookup yields CDR1 SQVTM and CDR2 ANQGSEA. The CDR3 here is CSVDSVGGTTEAFF. The CDR3, as DNA: TGCAGCGTTGATTCGGTCGGCGGGACCACTGAAGCTTTCTTT.

CDR3 nucleotides: TGTGCCAGCAGCCTCACCGGGACAGGGTCAGGCGGCTACACCTTC. It encodes CASSLTGTGSGGYTF. The V gene is TRBV11-2, the J gene TRBJ1-2; 9 bases agree with TRBD1. J was trimmed by 8 bases and V by 5 bases; bases with no gene match: 12. Per germline, CDR1 SGHAT and CDR2 FQNNGV. The CDR3 spans 15 residues. Filled out from reference TRBV11-2 and TRBJ1-2, the complete variable domain reads EAGVAQSPRYKIIEKRQSVAFWCNPISGHATLYWYQQILGQGPKLLIQFQNNGVVDDSQLPKDRFSAERLKGVDSTLKIQPAKLEDSAVYLCASSLTGTGSGGYTFGSGTRLTVV.

This chain uses TRBV24-1 with TRBJ2-5; TRBD2 might be the D (7 bases). This CDR3 has 16 amino acids. The ends were cut back, 4 bases at V and 4 bases at J, with 18 bases in the middle. The germline CDR1 and CDR2 sequences are KGHDR and SFDVKD. CDR3 nucleotides: TGTGCCACCAGTGAGATAGGAAAGGGGGGGCGAGAGACCCAGTACTTC. It encodes CATSEIGKGGRETQYF.

The rearrangement joins TRBV5-1 to TRBJ2-1; TRBD2 aligns across 11 bases. The trim removed 0 bases at V and 0 bases at J, leaving 8 bases unmatched. The length of the CDR3 is 19 residues. The germline CDR1 and CDR2 sequences are SGHRS and YFSETQ. CDR3 sequence: CASSLAGTSGGSSYNEQFF. CDR3 nucleotide sequence: TGCGCCAGCAGCTTGGCCGGGACTAGCGGTGGGAGCTCCTACAATGAGCAGTTCTTC.

This sequence joins TRBV24-1 and TRBJ1-2; 8 bases are a match to TRBD1. Germline trimming cut 9 bases from V and 6 bases from J; bases unmatched to any gene: 8. The CDR3 is made up of 13 amino acids. Looked up from germline, CDR1 is KGHDR and CDR2 is SFDVKD. CDR3 protein: CATSPGQAHGYTF. CDR3 in DNA: TGTGCCACCTCCCCGGGACAGGCCCATGGCTACACCTTC.

V is TRBV6-5 and J is TRBJ2-5; 14 nucleotides line up with TRBD2. Per the germline V gene, CDR1 is MNHEY and CDR2 is SVGAGI. V lost 7 bases, J lost 4 bases, and 5 bases stayed unmatched. This CDR3 contains 15 residues. The CDR3 DNA reads as TGTGCCAGCACCCGACTAGCGGGGGGGCGAGAGACCCAGTACTTC. Protein: CASTRLAGGRETQYF.

This clone has just one count. The V and J genes are TRBV6-5 and TRBJ2-2; D perhaps matches TRBD2 (5 bases). Trimming removed 8 bases from V and 1 base from J, with 14 bases in between. Germline assignment: CDR1 MNHEY and CDR2 SVGAGI. The CDR3 totals 15 residues. CDR3 residues: CASLARGKNTGELFF. CDR3 DNA sequence: TGTGCCAGCCTTGCTCGAGGGAAGAACACCGGGGAGCTGTTTTTT.

The table lists this clone with a few counts. The CDR3 loop reads CASSHPGGANQPQHF. In DNA form, the CDR3 reads TGCGCCAGCAGCCACCCCGGCGGGGCAAATCAGCCCCAGCATTTT. This chain links TRBV4-1 with TRBJ1-5, with D perhaps TRBD1 (5 bases). This CDR3 comprises 15 residues. From germline, CDR1 is MGHRA and CDR2 YSYEKL. The ends were cut back, 3 bases at V and 4 bases at J, with 13 bases in the middle.

Note on this clone: The junction does not match germline at one end; this may be a read error. The J gene is TRBJ2-5, the V gene TRBV5-6; 13 nucleotides line up with TRBD2. In germline, CDR1 is SGHDT, CDR2 YYEEEE. The CDR3 length is 11 residues. CDR3 DNA sequence: TGTGCCAGCAGCTCTGGACTAGCGGGGGACTTC. As protein: CASSSGLAGDF.

The chain links TRBV5-1 to TRBJ2-1; D possibly corresponds to TRBD1 (6 bases). Trimming took off 5 bases at V and 2 bases at J, with 14 bases between the two ends. From germline, CDR1 is SGHRS and CDR2 YFSETQ. This CDR3 is built from 15 residues. For the CDR3, the DNA is TGCGCCAGCAGGCCGGACAGAACCGCCTACAATGAGCAGTTCTTC. It specifies CASRPDRTAYNEQFF. Variable domain in full (rest from reference TRBV5-1 and TRBJ2-1): KAGVTQTPRYLIKTRGQQVTLSCSPISGHRSVSWYQQTPGQGLQFLFEYFSETQRNKGNFPGRFSGRQFSNSRSEMNVSTLELGDSALYLCASRPDRTAYNEQFFGPGTRLTVL.

The rearrangement joins TRBV6-5 to TRBJ2-1; 9 bases fit TRBD2. Germline V gene data show CDR1 as MNHEY and CDR2 as SVGAGI. The ends lost 6 bases at V and 2 bases at J; junction bases unmatched: 5. The CDR3 has 15 amino acids. The CDR3, as DNA: TGTGCCAGCAGAGGTAGCGGGGGACCCTACAATGAGCAGTTCTTC. The encoded protein is CASRGSGGPYNEQFF.

The gene calls are TRBV5-1 and TRBJ1-2; no definite D call. V was shortened by 0 bases and J by 8 bases, with 17 bases between the two germline ends. CDR1 and CDR2 from the germline V gene are SGHRS and YFSETQ. The CDR3 is 15 residues long. CDR3 sequence (DNA): TGCGCCAGCAGCTTGGCGAGGTTCCAGGCGGGGGGCTACACCTTC. Translated: CASSLARFQAGGYTF.